This entry describes one T cell receptor beta chain. Its antigen is still unknown. The assay was immunoSEQ multiplex PCR, and TCRdb's table has in-frame clones only and misses some. The sample consists of about 1.9 million clones, 90% to 95% of them appearing once. Positive CCR7 selection of CD45RO-negative cells yielded the naive CD8 cells, and terminally differentiated effector memory CD45RA+ cells were excluded. This specimen comes from a study of shared clonotypes between healthy human individuals. Looking at the study overall: Every donor yielded three CD4 naive, three CD4 memory, two CD8 naive and one CD8 memory plate.

The CDR3 contains 19 residues. J was trimmed by 0 bases and V by 0 bases; bases with no gene match: 13. The germline gives CDR1 SQVTM, CDR2 ANQGSEA. General study findings and limits: A small donor pool kept down the genetic and exposure-history diversity that was represented. Sharing across four donors was highest in naive CD4 (about 5%) and lowest in memory CD8 (roughly 0.4%).

Sequenced sample: naive CD8+ T cells from PBMCs. The chain employs TRBV29-1 and TRBJ2-5; 10 bases align to TRBD2. This sequence was found in a man aged 18 to 30 in good health. Some clones in this sample may be carry-over from other donors' samples. The CDR3 sequence: CSVEEWGALTSGNQETQYF. For the CDR3, the DNA is TGCAGCGTTGAAGAATGGGGGGCATTAACTAGCGGGAACCAAGAGACCCAGTACTTC.